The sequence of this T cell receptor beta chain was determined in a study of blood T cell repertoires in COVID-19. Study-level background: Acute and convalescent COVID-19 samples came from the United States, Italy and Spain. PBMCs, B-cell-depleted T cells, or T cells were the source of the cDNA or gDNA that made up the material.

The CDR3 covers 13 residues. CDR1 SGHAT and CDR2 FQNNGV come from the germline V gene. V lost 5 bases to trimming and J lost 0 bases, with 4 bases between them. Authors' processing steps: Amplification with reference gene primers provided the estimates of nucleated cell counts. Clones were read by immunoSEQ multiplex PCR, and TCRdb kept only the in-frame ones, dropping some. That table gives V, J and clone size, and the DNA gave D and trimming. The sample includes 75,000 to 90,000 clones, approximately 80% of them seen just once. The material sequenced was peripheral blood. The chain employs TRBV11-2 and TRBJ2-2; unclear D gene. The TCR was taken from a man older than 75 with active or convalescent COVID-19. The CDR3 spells CASSPTNTGELFF. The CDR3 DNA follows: TGTGCCAGCAGCCCAACGAACACCGGGGAGCTGTTTTTT.